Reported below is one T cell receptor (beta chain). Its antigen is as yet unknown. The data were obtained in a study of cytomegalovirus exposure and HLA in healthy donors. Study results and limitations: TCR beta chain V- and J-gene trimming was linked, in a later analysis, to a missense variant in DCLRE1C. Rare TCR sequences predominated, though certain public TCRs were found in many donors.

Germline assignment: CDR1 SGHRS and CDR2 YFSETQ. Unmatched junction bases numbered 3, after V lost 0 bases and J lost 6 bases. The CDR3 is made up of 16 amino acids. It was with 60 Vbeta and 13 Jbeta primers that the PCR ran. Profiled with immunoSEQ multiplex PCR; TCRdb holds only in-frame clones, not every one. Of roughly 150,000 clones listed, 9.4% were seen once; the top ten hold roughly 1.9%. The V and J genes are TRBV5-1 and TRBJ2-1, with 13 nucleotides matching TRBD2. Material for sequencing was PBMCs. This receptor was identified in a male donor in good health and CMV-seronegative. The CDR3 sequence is CASSLGLAGGINEQFF. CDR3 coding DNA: TGCGCCAGCAGCTTGGGACTAGCGGGGGGTATCAATGAGCAGTTCTTC.